The clone carrying this T cell receptor (beta chain) has just a few counts. At one of its ends the junction is not consistent with the germline gene, which may arise from a read error. Germline loops: CDR1 SNHLY, CDR2 FYNNEI. This CDR3 spans 15 amino acids. No treatment of any kind had been given to any patient before thyroid surgery. TCRdb recomputed clones from the PCR reads via MiXCR. Found here are under 30,000 clones, more than 3.5% of them singletons; the top ten hold about 21%. The source of the sample is a study of metastatic and nonmetastatic thyroid tumors. The sequenced sample was blood. The sequence derives from a female donor with papillary thyroid cancer or a benign thyroid nodule (not recorded which). Some clones in this sample may be carry-over from other donors' samples. This sequence joins TRBV2 and TRBJ2-7; a weak D match, TRBD1 (5 bases). The CDR3 spells CVSSGSYRYSYEQYF. CDR3 coding DNA: TGTGTCAGCAGTGGGTCCTACAGGTACTCCTACGAGCAGTACTTC. The full variable domain, rest sourced from reference TRBV2 and TRBJ2-7, is EPEVTQTPSHQVTQMGQEVILRCVPISNHLYFYWYRQILGQKVEFLVSFYNNEISEKSEIFDDQFSVERPDGSNFTLKIRSTKLEDSAMYFCVSSGSYRYSYEQYFGPGTRLTVT.